The 6 T cell receptor beta chains below come from one sample, sequenced in a study of human T cells and chemical hapten exposure. TCRdb used MiXCR to reprocess the 5' RACE reads, holding one entry per CDR3 protein. This sample carries 130,000 or so distinct CDR3 sequences, 3.5% to 5% of them seen once, and the ten largest clones take over 1.1%. The authors extracted total RNA from unfractionated whole blood. The source is a female donor in good health.

This clonotype was seen at least ten times. This chain links TRBV5-6 with TRBJ2-5; D gene uncertain. Trimming pared 4 bases from V and 2 bases from J, leaving 15 bases between. This CDR3 spans 15 amino acids. Germline V gene sequence: CDR1 SGHDT, CDR2 YYEEEE. CDR3 in amino acids: CASSPPVRVQETQYF. In DNA, the CDR3 is TGTGCCAGCAGCCCCCCTGTACGGGTACAAGAGACCCAGTACTTC.

A note on this clonotype: A much larger clonotype is one base distant, so this may be a read error. The chain carries TRBV20-1 and TRBJ2-3, with 9 bases matching TRBD1. The V gene's germline CDR1 is DFQATT and CDR2 SNEGSKA (reference sequence). This CDR3 comprises 15 residues. The CDR3 DNA reads TGCGGTGCTAGATTGGGACAGGGTGTCACAGATACGCAGTATTTT. Its translation is CGARLGQGVTDTQYF.

The chain links TRBV5-5 to TRBJ1-6; D ambiguous. Germline V gives CDR1 SGHKS, CDR2 YYEKEE (reference sequence). The CDR3 has 16 residues. V lost 0 bases, J lost 8 bases, and 15 bases lay in between. This CDR3 is CASSLVVQRVDSPLHF. The DNA of the CDR3 is TGTGCCAGCAGCTTGGTGGTGCAGAGGGTAGATTCACCCCTCCACTTT. The full variable domain, rest sourced from reference TRBV5-5 and TRBJ1-6, is DAGVTQSPTHLIKTRGQQVTLRCSPISGHKSVSWYQQVLGQGPQFIFQYYEKEERGRGNFPDRFSARQFPNYSSELNVNALLLGDSALYLCASSLVVQRVDSPLHFGNGTRLTVT.

Turning to this clonotype: A much bigger clone sits one base away, suggesting this may be a read error. The J gene is TRBJ1-2, the V gene TRBV5-4; tentatively, D is TRBD1 (5 bases). Germline CDR1 reads SGHNT; CDR2 reads YYREEE (reference sequence). This CDR3 has 14 residues. The CDR3 loop is CASSSGRNNYGDTF. CDR3 in DNA: TGTGCCAGCAGTTCGGGACGGAATAACTATGGCGACACCTTC.

The table lists this clonotype with many counts. The chain combines TRBV12-3 or TRBV12-4 with TRBJ2-2, with a possible D match to TRBD1 (6 bases). CDR3 length: 16 residues. The V gene lost 6 bases and the J gene lost 1 base, with 15 bases spanning the gap. CDR3 protein: CASSPGTPMNTGELFF. CDR3 sequence (DNA): TGTGCCAGCAGCCCAGGGACACCTATGAACACCGGGGAGCTGTTTTTT.

This clonotype was found once. A much more abundant neighbour one base away suggests this may be a read error. This chain uses TRBV2 with TRBJ1-4; D is unresolved. CDR1 SNHLY and CDR2 FYNNEI come from the germline V gene. The CDR3 totals 13 residues. Trimming took 11 bases from V and 6 from J, leaving 16 bases between them. CDR3 in amino acids: CARTFNPYEKLFF. In DNA form, the CDR3 reads TGTGCCCGGACTTTTAATCCCTATGAAAAACTGTTTTTT.